Following are 17 T cell receptor beta chains from one sample sequenced in a study of Graves' ophthalmopathy and Graves' hyperthyroidism. Amplification from RNA transcripts yielded the TCR beta CDR3 regions. First-round RT-PCR used HTBI primers; second-round multiplex PCR followed. TCRdb itself ran the multiplex PCR reads through MiXCR, one entry per CDR3 protein. The repertoire holds about 500,000 distinct CDR3 sequences, with 13% to 15% as singletons. Sequencing was performed on blood. The receptor set was obtained from a woman aged 25-40 years with Graves' ophthalmopathy.

This clonotype was counted at least ten times. The chain recombines TRBV6-1 with TRBJ1-1; TRBD1 aligns across 9 bases. The CDR3 spans 15 residues. The V and J ends lost 6 bases and 5 bases, in that order; junction bases with no gene match: 10. Germline CDR1 reads MNHNS; CDR2 reads SASEGT. CDR3 coding DNA: TGTGCCAGCAGAGTACCCGGGACAGGGATTACTGAAGCTTTCTTT. Translation: CASRVPGTGITEAFF.

The chain carries TRBV2 and TRBJ1-6; 7 nucleotides line up with TRBD1. The CDR3 spans 16 residues. The V and J ends lost 6 bases and 9 bases, in that order; junction bases with no gene match: 14. In germline, CDR1 is SNHLY, CDR2 FYNNEI. The CDR3 reads CASSLGGDSPISPLHF. In nucleotides, the CDR3 is TGTGCCAGCAGCTTAGGAGGGGACAGTCCAATTTCACCCCTCCACTTT. Full variable domain (missing parts from reference TRBV2 and TRBJ1-6): EPEVTQTPSHQVTQMGQEVILRCVPISNHLYFYWYRQILGQKVEFLVSFYNNEISEKSEIFDDQFSVERPDGSNFTLKIRSTKLEDSAMYFCASSLGGDSPISPLHFGNGTRLTVT.

This clonotype came up many times. The J gene is TRBJ2-7, the V gene TRBV11-1, with a weak D call TRBD1 (6 bases). Germline CDR1 reads SGHAT; CDR2 reads FQDESV (reference sequence). The CDR3 runs 18 residues. Trimming removed 5 bases from V and 4 bases from J, with 27 bases in between. The CDR3 nucleotides read TGTGCCAGCAGCAACCTTTTGGGGGCAGGACTCACTCCATACGAGCAGTACTTC. It codes for CASSNLLGAGLTPYEQYF. Based on the CDR3 plus reference TRBV11-1 and TRBJ2-7, the full variable domain is EAEVAQSPRYKITEKSQAVAFWCDPISGHATLYWYRQILGQGPELLVQFQDESVVDDSQLPKDRFSAERLKGVDSTLKIQPAELGDSAMYLCASSNLLGAGLTPYEQYFGPGTRLTVT.

This clonotype has more than one count but fewer than ten. The rearrangement uses TRBV5-1 and TRBJ2-5; D may be TRBD2 (5 bases). CDR1 is SGHRS and CDR2 is YFSETQ in the germline V gene. Deletions cut 2 bases from V and 4 bases from J, with 12 bases between. The CDR3 consists of 14 residues. The CDR3 loop reads CASSFPGKGETQYF. The CDR3 DNA is TGCGCCAGCAGCTTCCCGGGGAAGGGAGAGACCCAGTACTTC.

This clonotype showed up many times. This chain connects TRBV24-1 to TRBJ2-5, with D perhaps TRBD2 (6 bases). Germline CDR1 is KGHDR and CDR2 is SFDVKD. The CDR3 sequence is 15 residues long. V was cut by 0 bases and J by 3 bases, with 10 bases left in between. This CDR3 reads CATSDLRGVKETQYF. The DNA for the CDR3 is TGTGCCACCAGTGATTTGCGCGGGGTAAAAGAGACCCAGTACTTC.

This clonotype occurred many times. V and J are TRBV7-2 and TRBJ1-2, with TRBD1 identical over 7 bases. The germline gives CDR1 SGHTA, CDR2 FQGNSA. The CDR3 length is 14 residues. V gave up 4 bases and J gave up 4 bases; unmatched junction bases: 6. CDR3 sequence (DNA): TGTGCCAGCAGCTGGAAGGGACAGCCCTATGGCTACACCTTC. Its protein is CASSWKGQPYGYTF.

Note on this clonotype: This sequence may be a read error, since a much larger clone differs from it by one base. The chain has TRBV4-1 and TRBJ1-6; D may be TRBD1 (5 bases). CDR3 length: 18 amino acids. Germline loops: CDR1 MGHRA, CDR2 YSYEKL. The CDR3 loop is CASSQDSPGRANNSPLRF. CDR3 sequence (DNA): TGCGCCAGCAGCCAAGATTCCCCCGGCAGGGCTAATAATTCACCCCTCCGCTTT.

In this sample, this clonotype turned up many times. CDR3 in DNA: TGTGCCATCAGCCTGCCGGGAGTTCGTGGCTACACCTTC. Translating gives CAISLPGVRGYTF. The chain employs TRBV10-3 and TRBJ1-2, with D unresolved. This CDR3 is 13 amino acids long. Germline CDR1 is ENHRY and CDR2 is SYGVKD. V was cut by 6 bases and J by 7 bases, with 15 bases left in between.

Many counts were recorded for this clonotype. CDR3 protein: CAISALGRANTGELFF. The CDR3, as DNA: TGTGCCATCAGTGCGTTGGGGCGCGCGAACACCGGGGAGCTGTTTTTT. The chain links TRBV10-3 to TRBJ2-2; TRBD1 is a possible D gene (5 bases). The CDR3 is 16 residues long. Trimming took 4 bases from V and 0 from J, leaving 12 bases between them. Germline lookup yields CDR1 ENHRY and CDR2 SYGVKD.

This clonotype has at least ten counts. An end of the junction does not agree with germline; a read error may underlie this. CDR3 sequence: CASKGSNIKYF. The CDR3 DNA follows: TGTGCCAGCAAGGGGTCAAACATTAAGTACTTC. The chain has TRBV12-3 or TRBV12-4 and TRBJ2-4; perhaps TRBD1 as D (5 bases). The CDR3 spans 11 residues.

This clonotype was seen at least ten times. The rearrangement links TRBV28 to TRBJ1-1, with D possibly TRBD1 on 6 matching bases. The CDR3 consists of 17 residues. Germline assignment: CDR1 MDHEN and CDR2 SYDVKM. V dropped 5 bases and J dropped 6 bases, with 25 bases sitting between them. The CDR3 region is CASSLTPGHLYFAEAFF. The CDR3 nucleotides are TGTGCCAGCAGTCTCACACCGGGACACCTCTATTTCGCTGAAGCTTTCTTT.

This clonotype showed up many times. This chain connects TRBV10-3 to TRBJ2-5, with TRBD2 matching over 7 bases. CDR1 and CDR2 (germline): ENHRY, SYGVKD. The CDR3 runs to 16 residues. V lost 6 bases, J lost 5 bases, and 15 bases stayed unmatched. CDR3 DNA: TGTGCCATCAGCCCGAAAATGGGGGAGGGTGAGGAGACCCAGTACTTC. Translated: CAISPKMGEGEETQYF.

The sample holds many counts of this clonotype. The rearrangement links TRBV5-1 to TRBJ1-1; 9 nucleotides align to TRBD1. Trimming took 4 bases from V and 0 from J; bases not matched to a gene: 4. The CDR3 contains 15 residues. In germline, CDR1 is SGHRS, CDR2 YFSETQ. The CDR3 nucleotides are TGCGCCAGCAGCGGACAGGGGATTATGAACACTGAAGCTTTCTTT. Protein sequence: CASSGQGIMNTEAFF.

This clonotype was recorded at least ten times. This chain links TRBV6-1 with TRBJ2-7; possibly TRBD1 for D (6 bases). CDR3 length equals 14 residues. CDR1 is MNHNS, CDR2 SASEGT, per germline. V was clipped by 2 bases and J by 5 bases, with 13 bases between them. The DNA of the CDR3 is TGTGCCAGCAGTGAACCGGGACATTTAAACGAGCAGTACTTC. Amino acid sequence: CASSEPGHLNEQYF.

V gene TRBV6-1 combines with J gene TRBJ2-5; 7 bases line up with TRBD2. CDR1 is MNHNS, CDR2 SASEGT, per germline. J was trimmed by 3 bases and V by 2 bases; bases with no gene match: 3. The length of the CDR3 is 14 residues. CDR3 DNA: TGTGCCAGCAGTGAATACCTAGCGGAAGAGACCCAGTACTTC. Translation gives CASSEYLAEETQYF.

Concerning this clonotype itself: Given a much more abundant clone one base away, this may be a read error. This chain uses TRBV6-5 with TRBJ2-4, with 7 bases that match TRBD2. The CDR3 covers 15 residues. The germline gives CDR1 MNHEY, CDR2 SVGAGI. CDR3 DNA: TGTGCCAGCAGTTTTGCGGGAGAGCTGGGAGACATTAAGTACTTC. Encoded protein: CASSFAGELGDIKYF.

A few counts support this clonotype. The chain combines TRBV5-1 with TRBJ1-1; no clear D gene. V shed 5 bases and J shed 4 bases, with 18 bases lying between them. The CDR3 extends over 15 amino acids. Germline V lookup: CDR1 SGHRS, CDR2 YFSETQ. The DNA for the CDR3 is TGCGCCAGCAGGTCGTCGCCCCAGTTCAGCACTGAAGCTTTCTTT. This gives the protein CASRSSPQFSTEAFF. Full variable domain (outside the CDR3, taken from reference TRBV5-1 and TRBJ1-1): KAGVTQTPRYLIKTRGQQVTLSCSPISGHRSVSWYQQTPGQGLQFLFEYFSETQRNKGNFPGRFSGRQFSNSRSEMNVSTLELGDSALYLCASRSSPQFSTEAFFGQGTRLTVV.